This T cell receptor beta chain appears in the sequencing data of a study of blood T cell repertoires in COVID-19. Clones were read by immunoSEQ multiplex PCR, and TCRdb kept only the in-frame ones, dropping some. The data contain fewer than 250,000 clones, roughly 88% of them singletons. The V segment lost 0 bases and the J segment 3 bases; nucleotides outside the gene matches: 12. There are 19 residues in the CDR3. Germline V lookup: CDR1 LNHNV, CDR2 YYDKDF (reference sequence). Categorization into cohorts depended on clinical history that participants reported. This sequence joins TRBV15 and TRBJ2-7, with 12 bases fitting TRBD1. This clonotype was sampled from a woman in her 30s who had been exposed to COVID-19. Input material: PBMCs or T cells enriched from blood (not recorded which). This chain's CDR3 is CATSRDLGQGAKFSYEQYF. The CDR3 bases are TGTGCCACCAGCAGAGATCTGGGACAGGGGGCGAAATTTAGCTACGAGCAGTACTTC.